This T cell receptor (beta chain) was recorded in a study of CD8+ T cells in alopecia areata. For the study at large: Treated patients received oral tofacitinib, 5 to 10 mg twice daily. The authors scored treated patients' severity by affected scalp percentage. Study-wide findings and caveats: Uncertainty remains about how baseline CD8+ expansion links to response, with one nonresponder.

As the sequencing template, cDNA was produced by extracting RNA and reverse transcribing it. TCRdb's copy holds only in-frame clones and misses some; the assay was immunoSEQ multiplex PCR. The repertoire holds 80,000 to 95,000 clones, with 44% as singletons. Treatment meaning: oral pan-JAK inhibitor, 5-10 mg twice daily. Sorting of CD4+ and CD8+ T cells was performed on PBMCs. The sample holds one count of this clone. Its cognate antigen is unknown. With V trimmed by 3 bases and J by 14 bases, 7 bases remained unmatched. The germline V gene encodes CDR1 LGHNA and CDR2 YNFKEQ. The CDR3 contains 12 residues.

The V gene is TRBV4-2, the J gene TRBJ2-1; 7 bases map to TRBD1. Sample: CD8+ T cells sorted from blood, taken at week 24, from a patient treated with tofacitinib. The source of this sequence is a human donor with alopecia areata. The CDR3 here is CASSQDDREKFF. The CDR3 nucleotides are TGTGCCAGCAGCCAGGACGACAGGGAGAAGTTCTTC.